This T cell receptor beta chain comes out of a study of monozygotic twins with inflammatory bowel disease. General study findings and limits: No discrimination was achieved between different T cell subtypes.

An approximately 2.5 ml blood sample was drawn per donor. About this clonotype itself: Its antigen is not identified.

Researchers put TCRalpha and TCRbeta cDNA through two nested PCRs lasting approximately 16 and 9 cycles. TCRdb re-analyzed the 5' RACE reads; it lists each CDR3 protein once, without DNA. The table counts some 130,000 distinct CDR3 sequences; 0.95% to 1.5% lies in the top ten. The V gene's germline CDR1 is LNHNV and CDR2 YYDKDF (reference sequence). This CDR3 spans 11 amino acids. The clonotype comes from a human donor with ulcerative colitis or Crohn's disease, or a healthy co-twin of an affected twin (not recorded which). The material sequenced was blood. V is TRBV15 and J is TRBJ2-1. The CDR3 sequence: CATSSNNEQFF.